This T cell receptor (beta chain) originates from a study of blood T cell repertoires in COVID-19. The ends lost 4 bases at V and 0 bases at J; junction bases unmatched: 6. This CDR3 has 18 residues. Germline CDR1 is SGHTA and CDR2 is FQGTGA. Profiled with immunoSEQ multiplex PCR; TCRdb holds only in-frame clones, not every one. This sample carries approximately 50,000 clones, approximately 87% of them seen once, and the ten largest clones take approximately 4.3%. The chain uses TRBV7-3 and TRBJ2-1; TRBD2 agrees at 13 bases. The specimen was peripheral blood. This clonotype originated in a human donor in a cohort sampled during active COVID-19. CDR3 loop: CASSSLAGGPSSYNEQFF. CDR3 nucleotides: TGTGCCAGCAGCTCACTAGCGGGAGGGCCGAGCTCCTACAATGAGCAGTTCTTC.